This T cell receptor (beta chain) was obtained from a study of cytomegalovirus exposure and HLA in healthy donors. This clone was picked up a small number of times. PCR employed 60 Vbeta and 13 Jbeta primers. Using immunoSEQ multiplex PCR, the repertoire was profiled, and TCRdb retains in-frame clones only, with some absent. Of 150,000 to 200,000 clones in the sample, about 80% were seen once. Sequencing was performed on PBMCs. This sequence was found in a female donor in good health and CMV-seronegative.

CDR3 sequence: CALVSAGKDEQYF. The CDR3 coding sequence is TGTGCCTTGGTATCGGCAGGGAAGGACGAGCAGTACTTC. The rearrangement uses TRBV30 and TRBJ2-7, with D maybe TRBD1 (5 bases). The ends were cut back, 7 bases at V and 5 bases at J, with 18 bases in the middle. This CDR3 region has 13 residues. CDR1 GTSNPN and CDR2 SVGIG come from the germline V gene (reference sequence).